Listed here are 4 T cell receptor beta chains from one sample, sequenced in a study of blood T cell repertoires in COVID-19. Assay: immunoSEQ multiplex PCR; the TCRdb copy retains only in-frame clones and omits some. The sample has 200,000 or so clones; 84% are singletons. Sequencing used peripheral blood. The receptors shown here come from a man aged 35 to 55 who had recovered from COVID-19.

The chain is built from TRBV13 and TRBJ1-2, with TRBD1 identical over 8 bases. This CDR3 is built from 15 residues. The V and J ends lost 5 bases and 0 bases, in that order; junction bases with no gene match: 5. Germline V gives CDR1 PRHDT, CDR2 FYEKMQ (reference sequence). Written as DNA, the CDR3 is TGTGCCAGCAGCGGACAGGGATCTCCTAACTATGGCTACACCTTC. Translation: CASSGQGSPNYGYTF.

The chain combines TRBV12-3 or TRBV12-4 with TRBJ1-2; TRBD1 aligns across 9 bases. This CDR3 has 13 residues. V lost 5 bases and J lost 4; bases outside the gene matches: 2. CDR3 sequence reads: CASSGQGIYGYTF. CDR3 coding DNA: TGTGCCAGCAGTGGACAGGGGATCTATGGCTACACCTTC.

CDR3 in DNA: TGTGCCAGCAGCAATGAACAGGGAAGACAGCCCCAGCATTTT. Translation gives CASSNEQGRQPQHF. The rearrangement uses TRBV7-9 and TRBJ1-5, with TRBD1 as a possible D gene (6 bases). The length of the CDR3 is 14 residues. Germline V gene sequence: CDR1 SEHNR, CDR2 FQNEAQ (reference sequence). V shed 5 bases and J shed 7 bases, with 15 bases lying between them.

This clone has just one count. The genes are TRBV2 and TRBJ1-2, with 7 positions matching TRBD1. The CDR3 extends over 12 amino acids. Germline lookup yields CDR1 SNHLY and CDR2 FYNNEI. Losses at the gene ends were 8 bases for V and 8 bases for J; bases not matched to a gene: 8. CDR3 in DNA: TGTGCCAGCGACGCAGGGGGTTACGGCTACACCTTC. This translates into CASDAGGYGYTF.